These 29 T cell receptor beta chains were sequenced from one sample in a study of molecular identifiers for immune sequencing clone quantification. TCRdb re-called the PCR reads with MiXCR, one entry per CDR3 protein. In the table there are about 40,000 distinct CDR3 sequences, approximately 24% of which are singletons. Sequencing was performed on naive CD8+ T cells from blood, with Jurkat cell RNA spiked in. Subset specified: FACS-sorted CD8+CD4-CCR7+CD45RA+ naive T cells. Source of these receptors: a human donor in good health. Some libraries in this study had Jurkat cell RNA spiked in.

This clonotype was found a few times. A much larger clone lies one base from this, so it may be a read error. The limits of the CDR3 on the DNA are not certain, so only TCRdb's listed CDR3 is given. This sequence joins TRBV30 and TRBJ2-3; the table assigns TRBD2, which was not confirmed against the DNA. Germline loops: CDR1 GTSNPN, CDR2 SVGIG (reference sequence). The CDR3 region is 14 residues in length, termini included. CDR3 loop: CACVGGGAGDTQCF.

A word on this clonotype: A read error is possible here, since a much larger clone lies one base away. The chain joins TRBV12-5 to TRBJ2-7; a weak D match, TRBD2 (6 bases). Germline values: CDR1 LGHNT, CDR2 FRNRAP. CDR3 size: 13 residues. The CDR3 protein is CASGLGEAYAQYF. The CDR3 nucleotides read TGTGCTAGTGGTTTGGGGGAGGCCTACGCGCAGTACTTC.

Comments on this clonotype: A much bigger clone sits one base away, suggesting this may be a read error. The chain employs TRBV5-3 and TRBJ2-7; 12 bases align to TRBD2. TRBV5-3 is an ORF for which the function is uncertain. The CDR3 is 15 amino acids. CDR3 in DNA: TGTGCCAGCAGCTTGGTACTAGCGGGGGGACACGAGCAGTACTTC. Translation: CASSLVLAGGHEQYF.

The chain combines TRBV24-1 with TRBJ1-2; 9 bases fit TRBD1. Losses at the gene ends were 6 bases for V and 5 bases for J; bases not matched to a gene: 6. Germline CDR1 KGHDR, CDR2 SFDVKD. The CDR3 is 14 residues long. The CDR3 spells CATSPRTGEYGYTF. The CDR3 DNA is TGTGCCACCAGTCCCCGGACAGGGGAATATGGCTACACCTTC.

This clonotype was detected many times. The CDR3 DNA reads TGTGCCAGCGTTCGGGGTGGGGGTGAAAAACTGTTTTTT. This codes for CASVRGGGEKLFF. This chain connects TRBV7-9 to TRBJ1-4; the D gene is possibly TRBD1 (5 bases). CDR1 SEHNR and CDR2 FQNEAQ come from the germline V gene (reference sequence). The CDR3 is 13 amino acids. V lost 8 bases, J lost 7 bases, and 14 bases lay in between.

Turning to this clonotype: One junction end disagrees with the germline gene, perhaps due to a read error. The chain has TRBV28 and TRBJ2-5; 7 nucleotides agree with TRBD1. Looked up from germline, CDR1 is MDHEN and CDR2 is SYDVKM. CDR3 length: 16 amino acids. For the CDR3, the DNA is TGTGCCAGCAGTTTAGGAACAACAGGGGTACAAGGGACCCAGTACTTC. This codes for CASSLGTTGVQGTQYF.

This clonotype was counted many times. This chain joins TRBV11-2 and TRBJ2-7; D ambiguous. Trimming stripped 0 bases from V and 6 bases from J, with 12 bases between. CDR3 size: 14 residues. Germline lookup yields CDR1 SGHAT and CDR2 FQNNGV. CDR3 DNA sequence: TGTGCCAGCAGCTTAGATGCGCCAGCCCCCGAGCAGTACTTC. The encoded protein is CASSLDAPAPEQYF.

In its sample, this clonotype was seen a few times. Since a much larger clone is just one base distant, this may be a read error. CDR3 region: CASKLAGGLDVTDTQYF. The CDR3 DNA is TGTGCCAGCAAGCTAGCGGGGGGCCTGGACGTCACAGATACGCAGTATTTT. This chain links TRBV2 with TRBJ2-3; 11 bases are a match to TRBD2. There are 17 residues in the CDR3. Germline V CDR1 and CDR2: SNHLY, FYNNEI. V lost 7 bases and J lost 2; bases outside the gene matches: 11.

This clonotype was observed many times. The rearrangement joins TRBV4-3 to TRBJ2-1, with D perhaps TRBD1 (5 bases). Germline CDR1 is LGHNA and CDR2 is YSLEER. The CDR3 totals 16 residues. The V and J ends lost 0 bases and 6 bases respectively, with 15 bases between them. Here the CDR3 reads CASSQDSQGWANEQFF. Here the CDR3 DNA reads TGCGCCAGCAGCCAAGATAGCCAGGGATGGGCCAATGAGCAGTTCTTC.

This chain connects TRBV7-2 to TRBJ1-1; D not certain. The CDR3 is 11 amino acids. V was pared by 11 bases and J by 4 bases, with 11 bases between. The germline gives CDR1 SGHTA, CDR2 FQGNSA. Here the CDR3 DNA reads TGTGCCGGCATCCTCGGCACTGAAGCTTTCTTT. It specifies CAGILGTEAFF. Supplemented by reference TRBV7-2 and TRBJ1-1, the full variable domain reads GAGVSQSPSNKVTEKGKDVELRCDPISGHTALYWYRQSLGQGLEFLIYFQGNSAPDKSGLPSDRFSAERTGGSVSTLTIQRTQQEDSAVYLCAGILGTEAFFGQGTRLTVV.

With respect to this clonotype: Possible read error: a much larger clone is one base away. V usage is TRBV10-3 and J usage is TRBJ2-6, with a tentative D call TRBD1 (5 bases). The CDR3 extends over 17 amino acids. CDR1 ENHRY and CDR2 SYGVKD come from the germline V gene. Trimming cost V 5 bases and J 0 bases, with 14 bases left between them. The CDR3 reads CAISNGAGLSGANVLTF. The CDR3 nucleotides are TGTGCCATCAGTAATGGGGCAGGGCTCTCTGGGGCCAACGTCCTGACTTTC.

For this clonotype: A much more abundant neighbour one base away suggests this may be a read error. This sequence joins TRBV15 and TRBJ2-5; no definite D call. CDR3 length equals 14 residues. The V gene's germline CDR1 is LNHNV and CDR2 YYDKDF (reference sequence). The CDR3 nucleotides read TGTGTCACCAGCTATAGGGCTTTCCAAGAGACCCAGTACTTC. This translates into CVTSYRAFQETQYF. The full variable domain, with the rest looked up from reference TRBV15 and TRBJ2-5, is DAMVIQNPRYQVTQFGKPVTLSCSQTLNHNVMYWYQQKSSQAPKLLFHYYDKDFNNEADTPDNFQSRRPNTSFCFLDIRSPGLGDTAMYLCVTSYRAFQETQYFGPGTRLLVL.

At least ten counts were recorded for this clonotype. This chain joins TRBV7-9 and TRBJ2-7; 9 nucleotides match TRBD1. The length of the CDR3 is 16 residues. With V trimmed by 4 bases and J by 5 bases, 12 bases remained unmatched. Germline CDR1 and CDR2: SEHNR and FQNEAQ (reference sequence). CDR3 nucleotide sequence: TGTGCCAGCAGCTACCCCAGGGGACAGGGCGGGCACGAGCAGTACTTC. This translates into CASSYPRGQGGHEQYF. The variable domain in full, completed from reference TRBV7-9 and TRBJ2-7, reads DTGVSQNPRHKITKRGQNVTFRCDPISEHNRLYWYRQTLGQGPEFLTYFQNEAQLEKSRLLSDRFSAERPKGSFSTLEIQRTEQGDSAMYLCASSYPRGQGGHEQYFGPGTRLTVT.

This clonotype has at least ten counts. The CDR3 protein is CASRLAHLGYEQYF. Here the CDR3 DNA reads TGTGCCAGCAGACTAGCCCACCTCGGCTACGAGCAGTACTTC. The chain combines TRBV28 with TRBJ2-7, with D possibly being TRBD2 (6 bases). This CDR3 has 14 residues. Trimming cost V 6 bases and J 3 bases, with 15 bases left between them. Germline V gene lookup returns CDR1 MDHEN and CDR2 SYDVKM.

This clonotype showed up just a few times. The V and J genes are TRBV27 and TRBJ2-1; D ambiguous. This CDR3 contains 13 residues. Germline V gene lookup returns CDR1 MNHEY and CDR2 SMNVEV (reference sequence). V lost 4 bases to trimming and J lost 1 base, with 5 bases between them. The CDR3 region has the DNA TGTGCCAGCAGTTACACTTCCTACAATGAGCAGTTCTTC. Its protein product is CASSYTSYNEQFF.

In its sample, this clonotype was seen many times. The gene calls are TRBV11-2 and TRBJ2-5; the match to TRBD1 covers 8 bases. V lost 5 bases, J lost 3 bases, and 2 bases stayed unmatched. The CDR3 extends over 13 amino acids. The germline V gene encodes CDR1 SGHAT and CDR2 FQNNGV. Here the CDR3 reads CASSNRGKETQYF. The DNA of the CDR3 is TGTGCCAGCAGCAACAGGGGGAAAGAGACCCAGTACTTC.

CDR3 sequence reads: CASSGGDSPSSTDTQYF. DNA of the CDR3: TGTGCCAGCAGCGGAGGCGACAGTCCCTCTAGCACAGATACGCAGTATTTT. The chain links TRBV3-2 to TRBJ2-3; whether TRBD2, the table's D call, matches the DNA was not checked. TRBV3-2 is reported as a pseudogene. The CDR3 contains 17 residues.

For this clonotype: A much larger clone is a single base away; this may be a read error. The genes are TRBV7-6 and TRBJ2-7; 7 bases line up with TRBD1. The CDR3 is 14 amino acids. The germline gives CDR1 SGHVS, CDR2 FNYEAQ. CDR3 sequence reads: CASSSKTGTGEQHF. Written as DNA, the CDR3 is TGTGCCAGCAGCTCGAAGACAGGGACGGGCGAGCAGCACTTC.

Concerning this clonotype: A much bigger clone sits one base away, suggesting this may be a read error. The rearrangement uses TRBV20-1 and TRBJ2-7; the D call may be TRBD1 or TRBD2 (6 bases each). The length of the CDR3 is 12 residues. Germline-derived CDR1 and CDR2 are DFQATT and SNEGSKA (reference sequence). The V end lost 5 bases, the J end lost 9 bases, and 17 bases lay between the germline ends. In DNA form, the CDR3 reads TGCAGTGCTCATACAGGGCGGGGCGCGCAGTACTTC. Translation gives CSAHTGRGAQYF.

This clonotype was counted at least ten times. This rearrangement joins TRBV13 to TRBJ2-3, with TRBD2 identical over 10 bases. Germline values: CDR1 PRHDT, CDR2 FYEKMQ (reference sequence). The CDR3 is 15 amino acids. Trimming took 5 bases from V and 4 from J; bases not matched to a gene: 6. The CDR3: CASSLGLAGADTQYF. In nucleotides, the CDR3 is TGTGCCAGCAGCCTGGGGCTAGCGGGGGCAGATACGCAGTATTTT.

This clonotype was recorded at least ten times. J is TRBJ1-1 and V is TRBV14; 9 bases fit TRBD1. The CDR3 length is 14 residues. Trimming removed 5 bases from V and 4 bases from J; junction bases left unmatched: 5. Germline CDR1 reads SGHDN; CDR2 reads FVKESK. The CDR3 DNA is TGTGCCAGCAGCTCGCGACAGGGGGGCACTGAAGCTTTCTTT. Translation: CASSSRQGGTEAFF.

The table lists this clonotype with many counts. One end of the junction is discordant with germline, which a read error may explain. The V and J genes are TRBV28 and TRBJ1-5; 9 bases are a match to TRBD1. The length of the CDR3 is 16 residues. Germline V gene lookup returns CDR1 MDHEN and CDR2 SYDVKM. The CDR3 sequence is CASSPRTGVSHQPQHF. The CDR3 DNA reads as TGTGCCAGCAGTCCTCGGACAGGGGTTAGCCATCAGCCCCAGCATTTT.

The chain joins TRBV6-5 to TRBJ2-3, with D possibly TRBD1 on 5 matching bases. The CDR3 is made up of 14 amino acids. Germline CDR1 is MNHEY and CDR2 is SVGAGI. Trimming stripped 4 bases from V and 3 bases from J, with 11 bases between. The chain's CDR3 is CASSLGRGTDTQYF. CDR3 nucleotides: TGTGCCAGCAGTTTAGGAAGGGGAACAGATACGCAGTATTTT.

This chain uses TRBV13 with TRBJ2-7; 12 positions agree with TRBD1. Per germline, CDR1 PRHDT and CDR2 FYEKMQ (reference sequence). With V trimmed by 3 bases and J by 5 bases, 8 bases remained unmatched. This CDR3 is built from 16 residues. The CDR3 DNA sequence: TGTGCCAGCAGCTTTCCGGGACAGGGGGCGATCGACGAGCAGTACTTC. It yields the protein CASSFPGQGAIDEQYF.

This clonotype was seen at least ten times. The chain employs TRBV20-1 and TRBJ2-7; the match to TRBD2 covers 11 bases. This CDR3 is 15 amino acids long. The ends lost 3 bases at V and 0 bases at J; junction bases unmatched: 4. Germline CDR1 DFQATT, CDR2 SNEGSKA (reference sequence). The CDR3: CSASYGLAGSYEQYF. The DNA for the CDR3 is TGCAGTGCTAGTTACGGACTAGCGGGCTCCTACGAGCAGTACTTC.

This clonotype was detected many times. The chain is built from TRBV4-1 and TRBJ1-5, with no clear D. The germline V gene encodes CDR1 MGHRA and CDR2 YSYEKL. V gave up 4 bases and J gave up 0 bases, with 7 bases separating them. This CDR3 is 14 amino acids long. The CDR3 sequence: CASSPGYSNQPQHF. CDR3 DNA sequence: TGCGCCAGCAGCCCGGGTTATAGCAATCAGCCCCAGCATTTT.

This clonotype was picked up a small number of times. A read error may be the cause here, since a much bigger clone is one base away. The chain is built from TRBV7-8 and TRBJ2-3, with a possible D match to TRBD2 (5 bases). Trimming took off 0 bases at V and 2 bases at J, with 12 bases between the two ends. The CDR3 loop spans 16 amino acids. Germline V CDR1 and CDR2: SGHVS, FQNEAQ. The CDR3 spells CASSLARVDPTDTQYF. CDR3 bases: TGTGCCAGCAGCTTAGCGAGGGTAGACCCCACAGATACGCAGTATTTT.

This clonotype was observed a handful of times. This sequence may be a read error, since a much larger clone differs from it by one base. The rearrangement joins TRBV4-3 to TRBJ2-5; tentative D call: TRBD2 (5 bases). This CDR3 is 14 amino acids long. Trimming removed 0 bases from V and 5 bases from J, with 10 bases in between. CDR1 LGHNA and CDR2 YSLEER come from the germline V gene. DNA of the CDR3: TGCGCCAGCAGCCAAGATCGGAGGCGGGAGACCCAGTACTTC. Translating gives CASSQDRRRETQYF.

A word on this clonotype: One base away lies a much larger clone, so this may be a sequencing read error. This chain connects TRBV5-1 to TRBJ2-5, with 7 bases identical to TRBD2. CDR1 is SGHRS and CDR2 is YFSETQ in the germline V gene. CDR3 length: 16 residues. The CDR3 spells CASSWRASGVEETLYF. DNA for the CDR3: TGCGCCAGCAGCTGGCGGGCTAGCGGAGTTGAAGAGACCCTGTACTTC.